These 10 T cell receptor beta chains were all obtained from the same sample, sequenced in a study of OX40 agonist ivuxolimab in advanced cancers. Here immunoSEQ multiplex PCR was the method, and the copy in TCRdb shows in-frame clones only, minus some. Among 66,000 or so clones listed, approximately 86% were seen once. The sample was CD4+ or CD8+ T cells sorted from blood, taken in a trial of the OX40 agonist ivuxolimab. Receptors were obtained from an adult with an advanced solid tumor such as melanoma, head and neck, liver or kidney cancer.

This clone was detected once. The rearrangement links TRBV7-9 to TRBJ2-6; D remains ambiguous. Trimming pared 1 base from V and 4 bases from J, leaving 11 bases between. The germline V gene has CDR1 SEHNR and CDR2 FQNEAQ (reference sequence). CDR3 length equals 16 residues. The CDR3 loop reads CASSLVALMGANVLTF. The CDR3 nucleotides read TGTGCCAGCAGCTTAGTAGCTCTGATGGGGGCCAACGTCCTGACTTTC.

The gene calls are TRBV5-1 and TRBJ2-7; 9 bases agree with TRBD2. V dropped 4 bases and J dropped 6; count of bases not matched to a gene: 14. The CDR3 is 16 amino acids. Germline CDR1 and CDR2: SGHRS and YFSETQ. CDR3 DNA sequence: TGCGCCAGCAGCCCTTCTCCCGGGACTAGCAGTTTCGAGCAGTACTTC. Its protein is CASSPSPGTSSFEQYF. The full variable domain, rest sourced from reference TRBV5-1 and TRBJ2-7, is KAGVTQTPRYLIKTRGQQVTLSCSPISGHRSVSWYQQTPGQGLQFLFEYFSETQRNKGNFPGRFSGRQFSNSRSEMNVSTLELGDSALYLCASSPSPGTSSFEQYFGPGTRLTVT.

The V gene is TRBV7-9, the J gene TRBJ1-2, with 9 bases that match TRBD1. Losses at the gene ends were 1 base for V and 4 bases for J; bases not matched to a gene: 4. This CDR3 is 15 amino acids long. Germline CDR1 reads SEHNR; CDR2 reads FQNEAQ (reference sequence). CDR3 sequence: CASSLGTGEIYGYTF. The CDR3 nucleotides are TGTGCCAGCAGCTTAGGGACAGGGGAGATCTATGGCTACACCTTC.

The chain couples TRBV18 to TRBJ2-4; 10 nucleotides match TRBD1. The CDR3 length is 14 residues. The germline gives CDR1 KGHSH, CDR2 LQKENI. J lost 9 bases, V lost 6 bases, and 8 bases had no gene match. The DNA of the CDR3 is TGTGCCAGCTCCCGACAGGGGGCGTCGAGCATTCAGTACTTC. Encoded protein: CASSRQGASSIQYF.

The chain has TRBV11-2 and TRBJ2-1; weak D call: TRBD2 (7 bases). From germline, CDR1 is SGHAT and CDR2 FQNNGV. The CDR3 runs 16 residues. Between the trimmed V and J ends, which lost 1 base and 5 bases, there was a span of 15 bases. DNA for the CDR3: TGTGCCAGCAGCTTAGCCGGGGGGCGGTTTAACAATGAGCAGTTCTTC. Translation: CASSLAGGRFNNEQFF.

The chain is built from TRBV27 and TRBJ2-2, with D possibly being TRBD1 (6 bases). This CDR3 is 17 amino acids long. V shed 4 bases and J shed 6 bases, with 21 bases lying between them. Looked up from germline, CDR1 is MNHEY and CDR2 is SMNVEV (reference sequence). CDR3 loop: CASSSTQRTGLSGELFF. The CDR3 nucleotides are TGTGCCAGCAGTTCAACCCAACGCACAGGGTTGTCCGGGGAGCTGTTTTTT.

The chain links TRBV27 to TRBJ2-2, with 9 nucleotides matching TRBD2. CDR3 length: 14 residues. V lost 5 bases to trimming and J lost 4 bases; unmatched junction nucleotides: 2. Germline-derived CDR1 and CDR2 are MNHEY and SMNVEV (reference sequence). CDR3 region: CASSSGGTTGELFF. The CDR3, as DNA: TGTGCCAGCAGTAGCGGGGGGACCACCGGGGAGCTGTTTTTT.

The V and J genes are TRBV11-2 and TRBJ1-1, with D unresolved. This CDR3 has 14 residues. Germline lookup yields CDR1 SGHAT and CDR2 FQNNGV. V was shortened by 5 bases and J by 1 base, with 11 bases between the two germline ends. The DNA for the CDR3 is TGTGCCAGCAGCCAAACGGTCCCGAACACTGAAGCTTTCTTT. This encodes CASSQTVPNTEAFF.

A note on this clone: At one of its ends the junction is not consistent with the germline gene, which may arise from a read error. The chain joins TRBV7-7 to TRBJ2-5; D remains ambiguous. The germline CDR1 and CDR2 sequences are SSHAT and FNYEAQ (reference sequence). CDR3 length: 13 amino acids. As DNA, the CDR3 is TGTGCTAGCAGCTTCGAGGTCAGCCAGACCCAGTACTTC. It yields the protein CASSFEVSQTQYF. The variable domain in full, completed from reference TRBV7-7 and TRBJ2-5, reads GAGVSQSPRYKVTKRGQDVTLRCDPISSHATLYWYQQALGQGPEFLTYFNYEAQPDKSGLPSDRFSAERPEGSISTLTIQRTEQRDSAMYRCASSFEVSQTQYFGPGTRLLVL.

The chain uses TRBV4-3 and TRBJ2-3; D ambiguous. Trimming removed 0 bases from V and 8 bases from J, with 12 bases in between. The CDR3 is 14 amino acids. Germline V gives CDR1 LGHNA, CDR2 YSLEER. CDR3 sequence (DNA): TGCGCCAGCAGCCAAGAAGGTGTGGGTGGTACGCAGTATTTT. Protein product: CASSQEGVGGTQYF.